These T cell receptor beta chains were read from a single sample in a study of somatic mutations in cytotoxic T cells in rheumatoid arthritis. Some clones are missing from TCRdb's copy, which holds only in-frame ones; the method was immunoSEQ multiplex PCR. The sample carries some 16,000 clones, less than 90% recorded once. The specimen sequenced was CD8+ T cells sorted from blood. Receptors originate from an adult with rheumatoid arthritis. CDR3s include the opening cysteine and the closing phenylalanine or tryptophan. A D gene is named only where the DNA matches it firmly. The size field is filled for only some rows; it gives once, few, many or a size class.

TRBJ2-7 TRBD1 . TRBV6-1 TGTGCCAGCAACTACAGGGGGCAGTCCTACGAGCAGTACTTC CASNYRGQSYEQYF
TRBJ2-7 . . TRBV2 TGTGCCAGCAGTGAGCAAGGGCAATACGAGCAGTACTTC CASSEQGQYEQYF
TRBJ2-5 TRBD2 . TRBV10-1 TGCGCCAGCAGTGAGCTCGGGGGAGGGCCGGAGACCCAGTACTTC CASSELGGGPETQYF
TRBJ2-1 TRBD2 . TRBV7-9 TGTGCCAGCAGCCCCACAAGGCTAGCGGCCAATGAGCAGTTCTTC CASSPTRLAANEQFF
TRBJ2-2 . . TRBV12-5 TGTGCTAGTGGTTTGGTTCGTACGGGGAACACCGGGGAGCTGTTTTTT CASGLVRTGNTGELFF
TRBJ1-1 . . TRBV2 TGTGCCAGCATGGAGGGAACTGAAGCTTTCTTT CASMEGTEAFF
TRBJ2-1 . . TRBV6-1 TGTGCCAGCAGTGAACCCCTGCGGGGGCTTCTCTACAATGAGCAGTTCTTC CASSEPLRGLLYNEQFF
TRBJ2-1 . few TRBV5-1 TGCGCCAGCAGCTTTTCTAACAATGAGCAGTTCTTC CASSFSNNEQFF
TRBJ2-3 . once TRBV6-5 TGTGCCAGCACCTTCGGAGATACGCAGTATTTT CASTFGDTQYF
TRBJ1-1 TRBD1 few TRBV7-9 TGTGCCAGCAGCACGGGACAGGGAAGGACTGAAGCTTTCTTT CASSTGQGRTEAFF
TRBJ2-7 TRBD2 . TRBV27 TGTGCCAGCAGTTTGGTTAGCGGGGGGCCAAACTACGAGCAGTACTTC CASSLVSGGPNYEQYF
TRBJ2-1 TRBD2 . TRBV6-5 TGTGCCAGCAGTTACTCTTCTAGCGGGGCCAATGAGCAGTTCTTC CASSYSSSGANEQFF
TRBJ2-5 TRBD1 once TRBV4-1 TGCGCCAGCAGAAAGACAGGGTTAGAAGAGACCCAGTACTTC CASRKTGLEETQYF
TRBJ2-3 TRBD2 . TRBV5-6 TGTGCCAGCAGCCTAGCGGGAGATTTACTTAGCACAGATACGCAGTATTTT CASSLAGDLLSTDTQYF
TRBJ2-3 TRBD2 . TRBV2 TGTGCCAGCAGTGAAGGGGACCTAGCGGCAGATACGCAGTATTTT CASSEGDLAADTQYF
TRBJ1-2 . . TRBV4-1 TGCGCCAGCAGCCTAGGACCCAAATCAGACTATGGCTACACCTTC CASSLGPKSDYGYTF
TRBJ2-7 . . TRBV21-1 TGTGCCAGCAGCTACGACAGGCCAGGGTTCTTCTACGAGCAGTACTTC CASSYDRPGFFYEQYF
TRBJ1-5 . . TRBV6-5 TGTGCCAGCAGTCTCTACGGGGCATATCAGCCCCAGCATTTT CASSLYGAYQPQHF
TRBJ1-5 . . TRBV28 TGTGCCAGCAGTTTAAAGTCCCGGGATCAGCCCCAGCATTTT CASSLKSRDQPQHF
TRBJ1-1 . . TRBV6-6 TGTGCCAGCAGTTACAGGCGAGATACTGAAGCTTTCTTT CASSYRRDTEAFF
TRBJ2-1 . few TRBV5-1 TGCGCCAGCAGCTTGTACCCCCATGAGCAGTTCTTC CASSLYPHEQFF
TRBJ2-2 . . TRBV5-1 TGCGCCAGCAGCTTGGCCAGGGCAGGGCGGGACACCGGGGAGCTGTTTTTT CASSLARAGRDTGELFF
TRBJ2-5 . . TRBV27 TGTGCCAGCAGTTTATTTGCAGGGGGAGGAGAGACCCAGTACTTC CASSLFAGGGETQYF
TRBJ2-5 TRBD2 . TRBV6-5 TGTGCCAGCAGTTACTCGATCAGCGGGGGGGGGAGCCAGTACTTC CASSYSISGGGSQYF
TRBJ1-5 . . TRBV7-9 TGTGCCAGCAGCTCGGACAGACATAGCAATCAGCCCCAGCATTTT CASSSDRHSNQPQHF
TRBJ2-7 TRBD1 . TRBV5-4 TGTGCCAGCAGCTTGCCGGGACAGGGGGTCTACGAGCAGTACTTC CASSLPGQGVYEQYF
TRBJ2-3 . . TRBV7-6 TGTGCCAGCAGCTTAGCCATAGGGGATACGCAGTATTTT CASSLAIGDTQYF
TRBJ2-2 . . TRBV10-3 TGTGCCATCAGCCGGGACTTAAACACCGGGGAGCTGTTTTTT CAISRDLNTGELFF
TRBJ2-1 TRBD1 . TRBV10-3 TGTGCCATCAGCGGCGGACAGGCCGAATATCGGCAGTTCTTC CAISGGQAEYRQFF
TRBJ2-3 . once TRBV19 TGTGCCAGTAGTGACCGTCTCGCGATTGGAGATACGCAGTATTTT CASSDRLAIGDTQYF
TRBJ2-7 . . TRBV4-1 TGCGCCAGCAGCCCCCGGGCCTCGAGCTCCTACGAGCAGTACTTC CASSPRASSSYEQYF
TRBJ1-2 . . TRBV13 TGTGCCAGCAGCTTAGGGGGGGATGGCTACACCTTC CASSLGGDGYTF
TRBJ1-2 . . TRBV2 TGTGCCAGCAGGGGACGTCTAATCTATGGCTACACCTTC CASRGRLIYGYTF
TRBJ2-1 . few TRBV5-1 TGCGCCAGCTTGTCTGCGGGATACAATGAGCAGTTCTTC CASLSAGYNEQFF
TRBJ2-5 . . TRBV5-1 TGCGCCAGCAGCTTGGATACAGCGGATCAAGAGACCCAGTACTTC CASSLDTADQETQYF